What follows are 11 T cell receptor beta chains derived from one specimen sequenced in a study of beta chain features in type 1 diabetes. cDNA synthesis used the whole RNA isolate, giving expressed TCRB sequences. The method was immunoSEQ multiplex PCR; TCRdb's version includes in-frame clones alone and lacks a portion of them. The sample shows a few hundred thousand clones, 15% of them seen only once. Study conclusions and caveats: For Type 1 diabetes patients, all four CD4+ subsets carried TCRB CDR3s that were moderately but significantly shorter.

Their specific antigens are unknown. Sequencing was done on a sample of naive CD4+ T cells from blood. Receptors were obtained from a man in his late teens or twenties with type 1 diabetes.

This clone appeared a few times. This rearrangement joins TRBV5-1 to TRBJ2-3, with 9 bases that match TRBD1. CDR3 length equals 11 residues. Germline-derived CDR1 and CDR2 are SGHRS and YFSETQ. The ends lost 3 bases at V and 14 bases at J; junction bases unmatched: 4. The chain's CDR3 is CASSYRDRVYF. As DNA, the CDR3 is TGCGCCAGCAGCTACCGGGACAGGGTGTATTTT.

This chain connects TRBV30 to TRBJ2-7, with 7 bases fitting TRBD2. The length of the CDR3 is 13 residues. V shed 2 bases and J 1 base; nucleotides not matched to a gene: 2. Germline CDR1 and CDR2: GTSNPN and SVGIG (reference sequence). CDR3 protein: CAWSSGASYEQYF. The CDR3 nucleotides read TGTGCCTGGAGTAGCGGGGCTTCCTACGAGCAGTACTTC.

The chain joins TRBV11-2 to TRBJ2-3; TRBD2 agrees at 9 bases. V lost 5 bases and J lost 5; bases outside the gene matches: 14. This CDR3 comprises 17 residues. Germline CDR1 and CDR2: SGHAT and FQNNGV. In DNA form, the CDR3 reads TGTGCCAGCAGCCTGACGCCGCGGGAGGGCCAAGGAGATACGCAGTATTTT. This sequence encodes CASSLTPREGQGDTQYF.

The chain has TRBV7-2 and TRBJ2-2; D is undetermined. V shed 1 base and J shed 6 bases, with 9 bases lying between them. Germline loops: CDR1 SGHTA, CDR2 FQGNSA. This CDR3 comprises 14 residues. In DNA, the CDR3 is TGTGCCAGCAGCTTAGTAGCATCGGCCGGGGAGCTGTTTTTT. Amino acids: CASSLVASAGELFF.

This clone occurred a few times. V and J are TRBV28 and TRBJ2-1; 9 bases are a match to TRBD2. Germline CDR1 is MDHEN and CDR2 is SYDVKM. Trimming removed 2 bases from V and 8 bases from J; junction bases left unmatched: 4. The CDR3 is 14 residues long. Written as DNA, the CDR3 is TGTGCCAGCAGTTTACTAGCGGGACGCGATGAGCAGTTCTTC. Its translation is CASSLLAGRDEQFF.

The chain couples TRBV18 to TRBJ1-2; 9 bases fit TRBD1. This CDR3 is 17 amino acids long. Germline lookup yields CDR1 KGHSH and CDR2 LQKENI. Trimming removed 0 bases from V and 6 bases from J; junction bases left unmatched: 11. CDR3 amino acids: CASSPPNSGTGRDGYTF. CDR3 DNA: TGTGCCAGCTCACCACCGAACTCCGGGACAGGGAGGGATGGCTACACCTTC.

CDR3 nucleotides: TGTGCCAGCAGTTACTCGACTAGCGGGAACTCAGATACGCAGTATTTT. Amino acids: CASSYSTSGNSDTQYF. The chain couples TRBV6-6 to TRBJ2-3, with TRBD2 identical over 11 bases. Germline V gives CDR1 MNHNY, CDR2 SVGAGI (reference sequence). The CDR3 runs to 16 residues. V was pared by 0 bases and J by 4 bases, with 3 bases of the junction left unmatched.

The CDR3 sequence: CATSPTRLNQPQHF. CDR3 nucleotide sequence: TGTGCCACCAGTCCTACCAGACTCAATCAGCCCCAGCATTTT. The chain links TRBV15 to TRBJ1-5; D remains ambiguous. This CDR3 has 14 residues. Germline lookup yields CDR1 LNHNV and CDR2 YYDKDF (reference sequence). The V end was cut by 6 bases, the J end by 3 bases, with 12 bases between.

This clone was observed a few times. The chain employs TRBV7-2 and TRBJ2-7; 8 bases map to TRBD2. J gave up 6 bases and V 6 bases, and 10 bases lay outside the gene matches. The CDR3 sequence is 14 residues long. Germline V lookup: CDR1 SGHTA, CDR2 FQGNSA. CDR3 nucleotide sequence: TGTGCCAGCAGTCGGACGAAACGGGGGGGCGAGCAGTACTTC. It translates to CASSRTKRGGEQYF. The complete variable domain, with remaining parts taken from reference TRBV7-2 and TRBJ2-7, reads GAGVSQSPSNKVTEKGKDVELRCDPISGHTALYWYRQSLGQGLEFLIYFQGNSAPDKSGLPSDRFSAERTGGSVSTLTIQRTQQEDSAVYLCASSRTKRGGEQYFGPGTRLTVT.

This clone was counted ten times or more. The V and J genes are TRBV29-1 and TRBJ1-1; D is undetermined. The germline V and J ends were trimmed by 6 bases and 0 bases, with 11 bases remaining between them. This CDR3 has 13 amino acids. The germline V gene encodes CDR1 SQVTM and CDR2 ANQGSEA. The CDR3 DNA reads as TGCAGCGTGGCGGCGTGGTTGAACACTGAAGCTTTCTTT. It encodes CSVAAWLNTEAFF.

The genes are TRBV7-9 and TRBJ1-5; the match to TRBD1 covers 8 bases. J was trimmed by 2 bases and V by 5 bases; bases with no gene match: 8. The CDR3 extends over 16 amino acids. Germline V gene data show CDR1 as SEHNR and CDR2 as FQNEAQ (reference sequence). The CDR3 sequence is CASSPIRGRGNQPQHF. The CDR3, as DNA: TGTGCCAGCAGCCCGATCAGGGGGCGCGGCAATCAGCCCCAGCATTTT.